One sample yielded the 10 T cell receptor beta chains listed below, sequenced in a study of technical replicates of blood from a handful of donors. Only in-frame clones appear in the TCRdb table, and some are missing; sequencing was by immunoSEQ multiplex PCR. The repertoire includes tens of thousands of clones, 80% to 95% of them detected once, and 0.25% to 0.35% sits in the top ten. Material for sequencing was T cells isolated from PBMCs. These receptors all stem from a human donor in good health.

The genes are TRBV7-2 and TRBJ1-2; 10 nucleotides match TRBD1. V shed 8 bases and J 5 bases; nucleotides not matched to a gene: 5. CDR3 length equals 13 residues. Germline lookup yields CDR1 SGHTA and CDR2 FQGNSA. The CDR3 region is CASGVGQGYGYTF. The DNA of the CDR3 is TGTGCCAGCGGGGTGGGACAGGGGTATGGCTACACCTTC.

The chain recombines TRBV2 with TRBJ2-2; TRBD1 matches at 8 bases. V gave up 6 bases and J gave up 6 bases; unmatched junction bases: 9. The CDR3 runs 15 residues. CDR1 SNHLY and CDR2 FYNNEI come from the germline V gene. CDR3 protein: CASRDRAGSAGELFF. CDR3 sequence (DNA): TGTGCCAGCAGGGACAGGGCGGGTTCTGCCGGGGAGCTGTTTTTT.

This clone appeared a few times. The chain couples TRBV18 to TRBJ2-2; 9 nucleotides agree with TRBD1. The germline V gene has CDR1 KGHSH and CDR2 LQKENI. V gave up 0 bases and J gave up 9 bases; unmatched junction bases: 5. CDR3 length equals 15 residues. The CDR3 sequence is CASSPPRTGVRELFF. The CDR3 DNA follows: TGTGCCAGCTCACCACCGAGGACAGGGGTCCGGGAGCTGTTTTTT.

V gene TRBV11-3 combines with J gene TRBJ2-3; TRBD2 matches 7 bases. Per the germline V gene, CDR1 is SGHNT and CDR2 is YENEEA. With V trimmed by 2 bases and J by 0 bases, 5 bases remained unmatched. The CDR3 covers 16 residues. The CDR3 DNA sequence: TGTGCCAGCAGCTTACGGGCGGGGGAGAGCACAGATACGCAGTATTTT. Protein sequence: CASSLRAGESTDTQYF. Supplemented by reference TRBV11-3 and TRBJ2-3, the full variable domain reads EAGVVQSPRYKIIEKKQPVAFWCNPISGHNTLYWYLQNLGQGPELLIRYENEEAVDDSQLPKDRFSAERLKGVDSTLKIQPAELGDSAVYLCASSLRAGESTDTQYFGPGTRLTVL.

V usage is TRBV15 and J usage is TRBJ2-3, with D uncertain. Germline assignment: CDR1 LNHNV and CDR2 YYDKDF (reference sequence). Between the trimmed V and J ends, which lost 1 base and 3 bases, there was a span of 14 bases. This CDR3 comprises 16 residues. The CDR3 nucleotides read TGTGCCACCAGCAGAGCGCCTGAACCGAGAACAGATACGCAGTATTTT. Its protein product is CATSRAPEPRTDTQYF.

This rearrangement joins TRBV6-6 to TRBJ2-7, with 7 bases identical to TRBD1. The CDR3 runs 16 residues. Germline CDR1 is MNHNY and CDR2 is SVGAGI (reference sequence). V dropped 0 bases and J dropped 3; count of bases not matched to a gene: 8. The CDR3 here is CASSYSTPGQYYEQYF. DNA for the CDR3: TGTGCCAGCAGTTACTCCACTCCGGGACAGTACTACGAGCAGTACTTC.

This clone was seen just once. The gene calls are TRBV7-9 and TRBJ2-3, with 8 nucleotides matching TRBD2. The CDR3 is made up of 16 amino acids. V shed 4 bases, J shed 2 bases, and the junction held 8 bases outside the gene matches. Germline V lookup: CDR1 SEHNR, CDR2 FQNEAQ (reference sequence). The CDR3 here is CASSYRGGRHTDTQYF. In DNA, the CDR3 is TGTGCCAGCAGCTACCGCGGGGGGCGACACACAGATACGCAGTATTTT.

The J gene is TRBJ2-7, the V gene TRBV28, with D hard to call. V lost 4 bases and J 3 bases, leaving 10 bases between the germline ends. Germline lookup yields CDR1 MDHEN and CDR2 SYDVKM. The CDR3 is 13 residues long. The CDR3 coding sequence is TGTGCCAGCAGTTCGATCCAGATCTACGAGCAGTACTTC. This encodes CASSSIQIYEQYF.

The J gene is TRBJ2-1, the V gene TRBV14, with D tentatively TRBD2 (5 bases). CDR3 size: 17 residues. V was clipped by 5 bases and J by 4 bases, with 21 bases between them. CDR1 and CDR2 from the germline V gene are SGHDN and FVKESK. CDR3 in amino acids: CASSREPRRPIYNEQFF. The CDR3 bases are TGTGCCAGCAGCAGGGAGCCCAGGCGACCAATATACAATGAGCAGTTCTTC.

The rearrangement links TRBV29-1 to TRBJ1-3, with 7 positions matching TRBD1. Germline CDR1 and CDR2: SQVTM and ANQGSEA. The V gene end was trimmed by 4 bases and the J gene end by 1 base; junction bases not matched to a gene: 7. The length of the CDR3 is 15 residues. CDR3 nucleotides: TGCAGCGTTGTTAGCAGGGGGTTTTCTGGAAACACCATATATTTT. The encoded protein is CSVVSRGFSGNTIYF.